This T cell receptor (beta chain) was profiled in a study of blood T cell repertoires in COVID-19. Cohorts were determined from participant-reported clinical history. This CDR3 is 18 amino acids long. Looked up from germline, CDR1 is KGHDR and CDR2 is SFDVKD. With 2 bases removed from V and 4 bases from J, the gap between germline ends came to 21 bases. Assay: immunoSEQ multiplex PCR; the TCRdb copy retains only in-frame clones and omits some. The sample shows hundreds of thousands of clones, over 75% of them seen only once. The V gene is TRBV24-1, the J gene TRBJ2-3; D gene unclear. The source is a woman between 18 and 29 years old who had been exposed to COVID-19. Source material: PBMCs or T cells enriched from blood (not recorded which). The CDR3 sequence is CATSDYHWAPGRPDTQYF. CDR3 nucleotides: TGTGCCACCAGTGATTATCATTGGGCCCCTGGTCGGCCAGATACGCAGTATTTT.